One and the same sample provided the 15 T cell receptor beta chains below, sequenced in a study of blood T cell repertoires in COVID-19. Method: immunoSEQ multiplex PCR; TCRdb's copy keeps in-frame clones and lacks some. The repertoire holds 280,000 or so clones, with roughly 86% as singletons. Sequencing used PBMCs or T cells enriched from blood (not recorded which). These receptors all stem from a woman in her forties or fifties who had been exposed to COVID-19.

The rearrangement joins TRBV28 to TRBJ1-3; possibly TRBD1 for D (5 bases). The CDR3 covers 14 residues. V shed 3 bases and J shed 3 bases, with 9 bases lying between them. From germline, CDR1 is MDHEN and CDR2 SYDVKM. CDR3 sequence (DNA): TGTGCCAGCAGTTTCGGGGGGGGTGGAAACACCATATATTTT. It encodes CASSFGGGGNTIYF.

V gene TRBV18 combines with J gene TRBJ1-5; TRBD1 might be the D (6 bases). The length of the CDR3 is 15 residues. Germline V gene lookup returns CDR1 KGHSH and CDR2 LQKENI. The V end lost 3 bases, the J end lost 3 bases, and 12 bases lay between the germline ends. The CDR3 is CASSPGDKVNQPQHF. CDR3 nucleotide sequence: TGTGCCAGCTCACCGGGGGACAAGGTCAATCAGCCCCAGCATTTT.

J is TRBJ2-5 and V is TRBV5-1, with TRBD2 matching over 8 bases. The CDR3 length is 15 residues. V lost 4 bases to trimming and J lost 4 bases; unmatched junction nucleotides: 9. Germline V gives CDR1 SGHRS, CDR2 YFSETQ. The CDR3 loop reads CASSATSALGETQYF. For the CDR3, the DNA is TGCGCCAGCAGCGCGACTAGCGCGTTGGGAGAGACCCAGTACTTC. Full variable domain (outside the CDR3, taken from reference TRBV5-1 and TRBJ2-5): KAGVTQTPRYLIKTRGQQVTLSCSPISGHRSVSWYQQTPGQGLQFLFEYFSETQRNKGNFPGRFSGRQFSNSRSEMNVSTLELGDSALYLCASSATSALGETQYFGPGTRLLVL.

Concerning this clone itself: The sample holds other DNA sequences that translate to the same CDR3. As DNA, the CDR3 is TGCGCCAGCAGCTCCGGCTCTGGAAACACCATATATTTT. Translating it yields CASSSGSGNTIYF. The chain has TRBV5-1 and TRBJ1-3; D not certain. Germline V lookup: CDR1 SGHRS, CDR2 YFSETQ. Trimming pared 3 bases from V and 0 bases from J, leaving 4 bases between. This CDR3 contains 13 residues.

This clone was seen a handful of times. This chain uses TRBV18 with TRBJ1-5; D is unclear. The length of the CDR3 is 13 residues. Looked up from germline, CDR1 is KGHSH and CDR2 is LQKENI. V lost 4 bases to trimming and J lost 0 bases, with 4 bases between them. CDR3 DNA sequence: TGTGCCAGCTCACTAGATAGCAATCAGCCCCAGCATTTT. This gives the protein CASSLDSNQPQHF. Full variable domain (rest looked up from reference TRBV18 and TRBJ1-5): NAGVMQNPRHLVRRRGQEARLRCSPMKGHSHVYWYRQLPEEGLKFMVYLQKENIIDESGMPKERFSAEFPKEGPSILRIQQVVRGDSAAYFCASSLDSNQPQHFGDGTRLSIL.

The chain carries TRBV6-1 and TRBJ2-7; 9 bases agree with TRBD1. The CDR3 totals 14 residues. Trimming took 2 bases from V and 4 from J; bases not matched to a gene: 3. Germline CDR1 MNHNS, CDR2 SASEGT. CDR3 residues: CASSEWDRVYEQYF. The CDR3 nucleotides are TGTGCCAGCAGTGAATGGGACAGGGTGTACGAGCAGTACTTC.

This clone has a single count. The chain is built from TRBV19 and TRBJ1-6; D call uncertain. The V gene's germline CDR1 is LNHDA and CDR2 SQIVND (reference sequence). Trimming took 7 bases from V and 9 from J, leaving 16 bases between them. The CDR3 runs to 14 residues. DNA of the CDR3: TGTGCCAGTATGGACTCCAGTATAATTTCACCCCTCCACTTT. It codes for CASMDSSIISPLHF.

The V call is TRBV2, the J call TRBJ1-1, with D unresolved. Trimming stripped 6 bases from V and 8 bases from J, with 19 bases between. Germline CDR1 is SNHLY and CDR2 is FYNNEI. The CDR3 runs to 14 residues. The CDR3: CASRDGSPVKEAFF. CDR3 DNA: TGTGCCAGCAGGGACGGGAGTCCGGTTAAAGAAGCTTTCTTT.

V and J are TRBV6-1 and TRBJ1-5; a possible D gene is TRBD1 (6 bases). Looked up from germline, CDR1 is MNHNS and CDR2 is SASEGT. The CDR3 consists of 15 residues. The germline V and J ends were trimmed by 2 bases and 5 bases, with 13 bases remaining between them. CDR3 protein: CASSEPGGLYQPQHF. CDR3 bases: TGTGCCAGCAGTGAACCCGGGGGGCTGTATCAGCCCCAGCATTTT.

This chain links TRBV28 with TRBJ2-1; 7 nucleotides align to TRBD2. Germline V gene data show CDR1 as MDHEN and CDR2 as SYDVKM. The junction had 0 bases not matched to a gene; V was cut back by 0 bases and J by 10 bases. This CDR3 is built from 12 residues. CDR3 protein: CASSLWGGEQFF. The CDR3 DNA follows: TGTGCCAGCAGTTTATGGGGAGGGGAGCAGTTCTTC.

The J gene is TRBJ1-4, the V gene TRBV2; D is unresolved. This CDR3 region has 12 residues. Per the germline V gene, CDR1 is SNHLY and CDR2 is FYNNEI. The V gene lost 8 bases and the J gene lost 7 bases, with 11 bases spanning the gap. The CDR3 DNA reads TGTGCCAGCGGGGTCCGGGGTGAAAAACTGTTTTTT. Encoded protein: CASGVRGEKLFF.

The gene calls are TRBV5-1 and TRBJ2-1, with D tentatively TRBD1 (5 bases). Germline V gene sequence: CDR1 SGHRS, CDR2 YFSETQ. The CDR3 covers 15 residues. Trimming removed 1 base at V and 1 base at J, with 9 bases between. In nucleotides, the CDR3 is TGCGCCAGCAGCTTGATTCAGGGATCCTACAATGAGCAGTTCTTC. Residues: CASSLIQGSYNEQFF.

The CDR3 spells CAISGTGGNQPQHF. Written as DNA, the CDR3 is TGTGCCATCAGTGGGACAGGGGGCAATCAGCCCCAGCATTTT. The chain is built from TRBV10-3 and TRBJ1-5, with TRBD1 matching 9 bases. Germline V gene sequence: CDR1 ENHRY, CDR2 SYGVKD. There are 14 residues in the CDR3. With V trimmed by 4 bases and J by 2 bases, 0 bases remained unmatched.

This clone has just one count. The chain couples TRBV12-3 or TRBV12-4 to TRBJ2-3; D is unclear. The V end was cut by 4 bases, the J end by 2 bases, with 4 bases between. The CDR3 is made up of 12 amino acids. CDR3 in DNA: TGTGCCAGCAGTTCTTTCACAGATACGCAGTATTTT. It is translated as CASSSFTDTQYF.

This CDR3 reads CASSSGTGSSGNTIYF. CDR3 DNA: TGTGCCAGCAGCTCCGGGACAGGAAGCTCTGGAAACACCATATATTTT. This chain links TRBV13 with TRBJ1-3; 8 bases match TRBD1. Trimming removed 4 bases from V and 0 bases from J; junction bases left unmatched: 5. This CDR3 has 16 residues. Looked up from germline, CDR1 is PRHDT and CDR2 is FYEKMQ (reference sequence). Filled out from reference TRBV13 and TRBJ1-3, the complete variable domain reads AAGVIQSPRHLIKEKRETATLKCYPIPRHDTVYWYQQGPGQDPQFLISFYEKMQSDKGSIPDRFSAQQFSDYHSELNMSSLELGDSALYFCASSSGTGSSGNTIYFGEGSWLTVV.